A single sample gave rise to the 8 T cell receptor beta chains below, sequenced in a study of control samples from healthy donors and cancer patients. The repertoire was sequenced with immunoSEQ multiplex PCR; TCRdb's copy has only in-frame clones and lacks some. The data show 60,000 or so clones, approximately 91% seen once. Sequenced input: blood. All receptors come from a man aged 45-65 years in good health.

The chain combines TRBV9 with TRBJ2-1; 8 bases map to TRBD2. CDR1 and CDR2 from the germline V gene are SGDLS and YYNGEE. CDR3 length equals 15 residues. V gave up 3 bases and J gave up 4 bases; unmatched junction bases: 6. The CDR3 loop reads CASSGTSWEYNEQFF. The CDR3 DNA follows: TGTGCCAGCAGCGGGACTAGCTGGGAATACAATGAGCAGTTCTTC. The variable domain in full, with the rest retrieved from reference TRBV9 and TRBJ2-1, is DSGVTQTPKHLITATGQRVTLRCSPRSGDLSVYWYQQSLDQGLQFLIQYYNGEERAKGNILERFSAQQFPDLHSELNLSSLELGDSALYFCASSGTSWEYNEQFFGPGTRLTVL.

This chain uses TRBV18 with TRBJ1-2; D not resolved. The CDR3 consists of 13 residues. The germline V gene has CDR1 KGHSH and CDR2 LQKENI. With 3 bases removed from V and 2 bases from J, the gap between germline ends came to 7 bases. The CDR3, as DNA: TGTGCCAGCTCACCGGAGGGAAACTATGGCTACACCTTC. Translation: CASSPEGNYGYTF.

The chain employs TRBV6-6 and TRBJ2-3; TRBD2 matches at 10 bases. The CDR3 loop spans 18 amino acids. With V trimmed by 5 bases and J by 0 bases, 11 bases remained unmatched. Germline V gives CDR1 MNHNY, CDR2 SVGAGI (reference sequence). The CDR3, as DNA: TGTGCCAGCAGTCGGGACCCTACTAGCGGGGCTAGCACAGATACGCAGTATTTT. As protein: CASSRDPTSGASTDTQYF.

V usage is TRBV11-2 and J usage is TRBJ2-1; TRBD2 matches 13 bases. Germline assignment: CDR1 SGHAT and CDR2 FQNNGV. The CDR3 contains 15 residues. V shed 5 bases and J 6 bases; nucleotides not matched to a gene: 4. In DNA form, the CDR3 reads TGTGCCAGCAGCCTAGGACTAGCGGGAGCCAATGAGCAGTTCTTC. Amino acid sequence: CASSLGLAGANEQFF.

The gene calls are TRBV18 and TRBJ1-2; 7 bases line up with TRBD1. Trimming took 0 bases from V and 4 from J; bases not matched to a gene: 11. Per the germline V gene, CDR1 is KGHSH and CDR2 is LQKENI. This CDR3 region has 17 residues. CDR3: CASSPPVKGANSYGYTF. CDR3 bases: TGTGCCAGCTCACCACCGGTGAAGGGGGCGAACTCCTATGGCTACACCTTC.

The chain joins TRBV5-1 to TRBJ2-2, with 9 positions matching TRBD2. The CDR3 length is 17 residues. J lost 3 bases, V lost 4 bases, and 10 bases had no gene match. Germline assignment: CDR1 SGHRS and CDR2 YFSETQ. For the CDR3, the DNA is TGCGCCAGCAGCCCTAGGGCTAGCGGGACAGACACCGGGGAGCTGTTTTTT. It yields the protein CASSPRASGTDTGELFF.

The chain employs TRBV6-5 and TRBJ1-2, with 7 bases identical to TRBD1. Per the germline V gene, CDR1 is MNHEY and CDR2 is SVGAGI. The CDR3 is made up of 14 amino acids. After removal of 10 bases from V and 8 bases from J, the junction contained 16 bases not matched to a gene. The CDR3 DNA reads as TGTGCCACCCTCGACAGGGATGGGGGCTGGGGCTACACCTTC. Translated: CATLDRDGGWGYTF.

The chain combines TRBV19 with TRBJ2-1; TRBD2 agrees at 14 bases. The germline CDR1 and CDR2 sequences are LNHDA and SQIVND (reference sequence). The CDR3 is 15 amino acids. The V gene end was trimmed by 3 bases and the J gene end by 9 bases; junction bases not matched to a gene: 4. CDR3 sequence reads: CASSMGLAGVGEQFF. CDR3 in DNA: TGTGCCAGTAGTATGGGACTAGCGGGGGTTGGTGAGCAGTTCTTC.